This TCR beta chain was captured in a study of T-cell memory formation after mild COVID-19. Overall study context: Clusters of TCRs were largely donor specific.

The CDR3 is 16 amino acids. V gave up 10 bases and J gave up 4 bases, with 23 bases separating them. Germline CDR1 reads MNHEY; CDR2 reads SVGEGT. TCRdb analysed the 5' RACE reads with MiXCR anew, one entry per CDR3 protein. Found here are about 600,000 distinct CDR3 sequences, about 20% of them singletons; the top ten hold about 8.2%. There are a few counts of this clonotype. Sequenced material: PBMCs or a T cell subset sorted from them (not recorded which). J is TRBJ2-1 and V is TRBV6-2 or TRBV6-3; D perhaps matches TRBD2 (5 bases). The TCR originated in an adult woman who had mild COVID-19 (a few samples of this study predate the infection). Cell type and time point are not known. CDR3 in DNA: TGTGCCACCTCAACTTACGAGTTAGGGAGATACAATGAGCAGTTCTTC. This translates into CATSTYELGRYNEQFF.